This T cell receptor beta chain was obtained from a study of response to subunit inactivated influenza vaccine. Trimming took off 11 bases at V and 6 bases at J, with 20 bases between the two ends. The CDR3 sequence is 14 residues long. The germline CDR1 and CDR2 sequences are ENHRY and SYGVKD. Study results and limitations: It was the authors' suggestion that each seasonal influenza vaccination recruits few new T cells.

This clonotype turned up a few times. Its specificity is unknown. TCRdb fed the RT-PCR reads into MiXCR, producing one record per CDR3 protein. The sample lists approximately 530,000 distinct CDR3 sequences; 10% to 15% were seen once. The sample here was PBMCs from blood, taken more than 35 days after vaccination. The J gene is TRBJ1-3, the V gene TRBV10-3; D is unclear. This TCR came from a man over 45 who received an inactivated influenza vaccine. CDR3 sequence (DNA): TGTGCCCCCCCGCAGGATGGGAGGGTAAACACCATATATTTT. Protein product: CAPPQDGRVNTIYF.